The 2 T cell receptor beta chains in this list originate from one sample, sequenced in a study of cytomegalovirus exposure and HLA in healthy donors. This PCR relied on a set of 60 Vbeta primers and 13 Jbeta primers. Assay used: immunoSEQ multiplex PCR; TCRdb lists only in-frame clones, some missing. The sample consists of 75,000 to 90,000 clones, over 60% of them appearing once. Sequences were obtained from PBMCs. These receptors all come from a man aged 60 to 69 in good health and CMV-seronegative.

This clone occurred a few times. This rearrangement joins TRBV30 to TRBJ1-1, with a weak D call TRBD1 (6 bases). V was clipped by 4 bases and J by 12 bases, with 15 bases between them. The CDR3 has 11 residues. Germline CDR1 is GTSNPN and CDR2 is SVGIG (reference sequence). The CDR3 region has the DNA TGTGCCTGGAACCAGGACAGTTGGACTTTCTTT. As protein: CAWNQDSWTFF.

CDR3 in amino acids: CASRPRTGGLSFGYTF. CDR3 DNA: TGTGCCAGTAGACCCCGGACAGGGGGCTTAAGTTTTGGCTACACCTTC. This chain connects TRBV19 to TRBJ1-2; TRBD1 aligns across 11 bases. Per the germline V gene, CDR1 is LNHDA and CDR2 is SQIVND (reference sequence). The CDR3 has 16 residues. V lost 6 bases, J lost 7 bases, and 13 bases stayed unmatched.